These 16 T cell receptor beta chains were sequenced from one sample in a study of cytomegalovirus exposure and HLA in healthy donors. The PCR used 60 Vbeta and 13 Jbeta primers. Produced via immunoSEQ multiplex PCR; TCRdb's table is partial and in-frame only. The data contain roughly 160,000 clones, 65% to 75% of them seen just once; the ten biggest clones take up about 1.6%. Sequenced sample: PBMCs. All receptors derive from a girl aged 5-17 years in good health and CMV-seronegative.

The V and J genes are TRBV5-4 and TRBJ2-7; 8 bases fit TRBD1. Germline values: CDR1 SGHNT, CDR2 YYREEE (reference sequence). The CDR3 is made up of 14 amino acids. Losses at the gene ends were 4 bases for V and 2 bases for J; bases not matched to a gene: 5. CDR3: CASSQTGVTYEQYF. Written as DNA, the CDR3 is TGTGCCAGCAGCCAGACAGGGGTCACCTACGAGCAGTACTTC.

This clone has a handful of counts. The chain combines TRBV2 with TRBJ2-4; D not certain. Germline V lookup: CDR1 SNHLY, CDR2 FYNNEI. With 3 bases removed from V and 0 bases from J, the gap between germline ends came to 9 bases. CDR3 length: 15 residues. The CDR3 spells CASSDTALAKNIQYF. DNA of the CDR3: TGTGCCAGCAGTGATACTGCCTTAGCCAAAAACATTCAGTACTTC.

J is TRBJ1-1 and V is TRBV5-1; D is uncertain. This CDR3 has 13 amino acids. Germline lookup yields CDR1 SGHRS and CDR2 YFSETQ. Between the trimmed V and J ends, which lost 0 bases and 3 bases, there was a span of 6 bases. The CDR3 DNA is TGCGCCAGCAGCTTGGGGGCAGACACTGAAGCTTTCTTT. It yields the protein CASSLGADTEAFF.

This clone occurred once. V is TRBV7-2 and J is TRBJ1-4, with 9 bases identical to TRBD1. V lost 8 bases, J lost 7 bases, and 8 bases stayed unmatched. CDR3 length equals 14 residues. Germline V gene sequence: CDR1 SGHTA, CDR2 FQGNSA. In nucleotides, the CDR3 is TGTGCCAGCGGTACCGGGACAGGGTCTGAAAAACTGTTTTTT. As protein: CASGTGTGSEKLFF.

Notes on this clone: The sample contains more than one DNA sequence encoding this CDR3. This CDR3 reads CASSEVQGGNQPQHF. CDR3 sequence (DNA): TGTGCCAGCAGTGAAGTCCAGGGGGGCAATCAGCCCCAGCATTTT. The rearrangement uses TRBV6-1 and TRBJ1-5, with TRBD1 matching 7 bases. Trimming at V came to 1 base and at J to 2 bases, leaving 2 bases not matched to a gene. The germline gives CDR1 MNHNS, CDR2 SASEGT. There are 15 residues in the CDR3.

The V call is TRBV2, the J call TRBJ1-1, with 12 nucleotides matching TRBD1. V lost 8 bases, J lost 4 bases, and 5 bases stayed unmatched. CDR3 size: 14 residues. Germline assignment: CDR1 SNHLY and CDR2 FYNNEI. The CDR3 protein is CASGTGGSSTEAFF. CDR3 in DNA: TGTGCCAGCGGGACAGGGGGCTCCAGCACTGAAGCTTTCTTT.

This chain connects TRBV25-1 to TRBJ1-2; the D gene is possibly TRBD1 (5 bases). The CDR3 is made up of 12 amino acids. V dropped 4 bases and J dropped 4 bases, with 7 bases sitting between them. Germline lookup yields CDR1 MGHDK and CDR2 SYGVNS. CDR3 sequence: CASSVGAYGYTF. The CDR3 DNA is TGTGCCAGCAGTGTTGGGGCCTATGGCTACACCTTC.

The V gene is TRBV10-2, the J gene TRBJ2-5; 9 bases align to TRBD2. The junction had 7 bases not matched to a gene; V was cut back by 3 bases and J by 5 bases. Germline assignment: CDR1 WSHSY and CDR2 SAAADI. The CDR3 is 15 amino acids. The CDR3 sequence is CASSDRAGGRETQYF. In DNA form, the CDR3 reads TGCGCCAGCAGTGACAGGGCGGGGGGGCGTGAGACCCAGTACTTC.

The table lists this clone with a few counts. This chain joins TRBV2 and TRBJ1-2; unclear D gene. Trimming took 6 bases from V and 5 from J, leaving 13 bases between them. The CDR3 sequence is 13 residues long. CDR1 is SNHLY, CDR2 FYNNEI, per germline. Written as DNA, the CDR3 is TGTGCCAGCAGCCTCGAGAGGCGTTATGGCTACACCTTC. Its translation is CASSLERRYGYTF.

V gene TRBV6-5 combines with J gene TRBJ2-7, with D possibly TRBD2 on 5 matching bases. Trimming shortened V by 2 bases and J by 1 base, and 9 bases separated the two germline ends. This CDR3 spans 14 amino acids. Germline loops: CDR1 MNHEY, CDR2 SVGAGI. DNA for the CDR3: TGTGCCAGCAGTTACGGGGAGTCATCCTACGAGCAGTACTTC. It encodes CASSYGESSYEQYF.

This rearrangement joins TRBV9 to TRBJ2-7, with 7 bases lining up with TRBD1. The CDR3 sequence is 15 residues long. V shed 1 base, J shed 0 bases, and the junction held 4 bases outside the gene matches. Per the germline V gene, CDR1 is SGDLS and CDR2 is YYNGEE. The CDR3 loop reads CASSVRGTASYEQYF. CDR3 coding DNA: TGTGCCAGCAGCGTAAGGGGGACAGCCTCCTACGAGCAGTACTTC.

The chain joins TRBV6-5 to TRBJ1-5, with D possibly TRBD1 on 5 matching bases. CDR1 MNHEY and CDR2 SVGAGI come from the germline V gene. V was clipped by 0 bases and J by 1 base, with 7 bases between them. The CDR3 loop spans 15 amino acids. Here the CDR3 DNA reads TGTGCCAGCAGTTACTCCAGGGTGAGCAATCAGCCCCAGCATTTT. Translation gives CASSYSRVSNQPQHF.

This clone was recorded only once. The chain recombines TRBV18 with TRBJ2-7, with D tentatively TRBD2 (6 bases). The V gene lost 5 bases and the J gene lost 2 bases, with 16 bases spanning the gap. Germline assignment: CDR1 KGHSH and CDR2 LQKENI. The CDR3 extends over 15 amino acids. The CDR3 nucleotides are TGTGCCAGCTCATTAGACGGGACGGGAGCCTACGAGCAGTACTTC. Its translation is CASSLDGTGAYEQYF.

This clone was counted only a few times. The rearrangement links TRBV5-5 to TRBJ1-5; D may be TRBD1 (5 bases). The CDR3 runs to 14 residues. The V gene lost 4 bases and the J gene lost 1 base, with 9 bases spanning the gap. Germline loops: CDR1 SGHKS, CDR2 YYEKEE (reference sequence). The CDR3 region has the DNA TGTGCCAGCAGCGCAGGGTCCAGCAATCAGCCCCAGCATTTT. This codes for CASSAGSSNQPQHF.

This chain uses TRBV19 with TRBJ1-5; no reliable D call. The CDR3 runs 13 residues. With 5 bases removed from V and 5 bases from J, the gap between germline ends came to 10 bases. In germline, CDR1 is LNHDA, CDR2 SQIVND (reference sequence). CDR3 sequence: CASSGTADQPQHF. CDR3 sequence (DNA): TGTGCCAGTAGTGGAACAGCCGATCAGCCCCAGCATTTT.

The V gene is TRBV5-1, the J gene TRBJ1-6, with 7 bases matching TRBD1. The CDR3 consists of 16 residues. Germline V CDR1 and CDR2: SGHRS, YFSETQ. V lost 1 base and J lost 9; bases outside the gene matches: 10. The CDR3, as DNA: TGCGCCAGCAGCTTGACTCCGACAGGGTCTGGTTCACCCCTCCACTTT. Protein product: CASSLTPTGSGSPLHF.